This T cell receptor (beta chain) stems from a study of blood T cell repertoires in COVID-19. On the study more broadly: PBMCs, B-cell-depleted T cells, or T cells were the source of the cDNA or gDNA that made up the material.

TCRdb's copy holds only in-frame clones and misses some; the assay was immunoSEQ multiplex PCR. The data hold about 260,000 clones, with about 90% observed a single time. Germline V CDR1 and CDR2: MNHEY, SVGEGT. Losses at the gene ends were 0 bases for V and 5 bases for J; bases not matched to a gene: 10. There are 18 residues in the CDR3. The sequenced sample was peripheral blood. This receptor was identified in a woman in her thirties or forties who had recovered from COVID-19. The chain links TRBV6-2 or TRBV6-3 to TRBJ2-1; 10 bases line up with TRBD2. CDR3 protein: CASSYSAVTGTSDNEQFF. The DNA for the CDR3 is TGTGCCAGCAGTTACTCGGCAGTGACCGGGACTAGCGACAATGAGCAGTTCTTC.